Listed here are 20 T cell receptor beta chains from one sample, sequenced in a study of cytomegalovirus exposure and HLA in healthy donors. Primers for the PCR totalled 60 Vbeta and 13 Jbeta. This table comes from immunoSEQ multiplex PCR, and its TCRdb copy is limited to in-frame clones, with some not included. The sample yields nearly 110,000 clones, over 65% seen once. Sequencing was carried out using PBMCs. The receptors were sampled from a woman aged 40 to 49 in good health and CMV-seropositive.

J is TRBJ1-1 and V is TRBV6-5; a weak D match, TRBD1 (6 bases). The germline CDR1 and CDR2 sequences are MNHEY and SVGAGI. Trimming removed 8 bases at V and 1 base at J, with 14 bases between. The CDR3 loop spans 14 amino acids. This chain's CDR3 is CASRGSGANTEAFF. In DNA form, the CDR3 reads TGTGCCAGCCGAGGTTCAGGGGCGAACACTGAAGCTTTCTTT.

This chain joins TRBV7-3 and TRBJ2-3; TRBD2 matches at 14 bases. Germline loops: CDR1 SGHTA, CDR2 FQGTGA. The CDR3 has 16 residues. The V gene end was trimmed by 3 bases and the J gene end by 2 bases; junction bases not matched to a gene: 1. CDR3 sequence reads: CASSLTSGGVTDTQYF. The DNA for the CDR3 is TGTGCCAGCAGCTTGACTAGCGGGGGGGTCACAGATACGCAGTATTTT.

DNA of the CDR3: TGTGCCAGCAGCTGGGACAGACAAGAGACCCAGTACTTC. This encodes CASSWDRQETQYF. This chain joins TRBV5-8 and TRBJ2-5, with TRBD1 matching over 7 bases. The length of the CDR3 is 13 residues. In germline, CDR1 is SGHTS, CDR2 YDEGEE. V trimming: 3 bases; J trimming: 2 bases; junction bases outside the gene matches: 1.

The CDR3 DNA is TGCAGCGTTGAAGTAGAGTACGAGCAGTACTTC. Its translation: CSVEVEYEQYF. V gene TRBV29-1 combines with J gene TRBJ2-7; D is ambiguous. Germline V gene lookup returns CDR1 SQVTM and CDR2 ANQGSEA. This CDR3 region has 11 residues. Between the trimmed V and J ends, which lost 1 base and 4 bases, there was a span of 5 bases.

The chain links TRBV5-6 to TRBJ2-5; no firm D call. Per germline, CDR1 SGHDT and CDR2 YYEEEE. This CDR3 comprises 14 residues. V dropped 0 bases and J dropped 5 bases, with 11 bases sitting between them. The DNA for the CDR3 is TGTGCCAGCAGCTTGGACAGACGATGGGAGACCCAGTACTTC. This encodes CASSLDRRWETQYF.

V usage is TRBV7-3 and J usage is TRBJ2-1; possible D gene TRBD2, 5 bases. Trimming removed 0 bases at V and 6 bases at J, with 15 bases between. The CDR3 length is 16 residues. Germline lookup yields CDR1 SGHTA and CDR2 FQGTGA. The CDR3 loop reads CASSLTLRGIGNEQFF. In DNA, the CDR3 is TGTGCCAGCAGCTTAACGTTAAGAGGGATCGGCAATGAGCAGTTCTTC.

The chain is built from TRBV10-3 and TRBJ2-1; 7 bases align to TRBD2. This CDR3 comprises 15 residues. Germline V gene data show CDR1 as ENHRY and CDR2 as SYGVKD. The J segment lost 3 bases and the V segment lost 0 bases, leaving 2 bases of the junction unmatched. The CDR3 coding sequence is TGTGCCATCAGTGAGTCGGCGGGGGTCTACAATGAGCAGTTCTTC. Protein sequence: CAISESAGVYNEQFF.

This chain links TRBV10-1 with TRBJ2-3; a weak D match, TRBD1 (6 bases). V was cut by 0 bases and J by 1 base, with 14 bases left in between. Per germline, CDR1 WNHNN and CDR2 SYGVQD (reference sequence). The CDR3 covers 17 residues. CDR3 residues: CASSESTSGVGTDTQYF. The CDR3 DNA sequence: TGCGCCAGCAGTGAGTCGACATCAGGGGTTGGCACAGATACGCAGTATTTT.

This chain connects TRBV30 to TRBJ1-5; D is possibly TRBD1 (5 bases). The V end was cut by 1 base, the J end by 6 bases, with 10 bases between. The CDR3 runs to 13 residues. CDR1 GTSNPN and CDR2 SVGIG come from the germline V gene (reference sequence). CDR3 coding DNA: TGTGCCTGGAGTGAGGGGCAGGGTCAGCCCCAGCATTTT. It is translated as CAWSEGQGQPQHF.

The rearrangement links TRBV6-6 to TRBJ2-5, with a tentative D call TRBD1 (6 bases). Deletions cut 5 bases from V and 2 bases from J, with 18 bases between. The CDR3 sequence is 16 residues long. Germline V gene lookup returns CDR1 MNHNY and CDR2 SVGAGI (reference sequence). The CDR3 DNA follows: TGTGCCAGCAGTCCGTGGACAGAAAAAACTCAAGAGACCCAGTACTTC. This codes for CASSPWTEKTQETQYF.

The V gene is TRBV7-9, the J gene TRBJ2-5; D is ambiguous. V dropped 5 bases and J dropped 1 base, with 14 bases sitting between them. Germline V gene sequence: CDR1 SEHNR, CDR2 FQNEAQ (reference sequence). There are 15 residues in the CDR3. The CDR3 DNA follows: TGTGCCAGCAGCCCCTCGGTTCGTACCCAAGAGACCCAGTACTTC. Translated, it gives CASSPSVRTQETQYF.

The genes are TRBV9 and TRBJ2-1; a weak D match, TRBD1 (5 bases). Trimming removed 5 bases at V and 5 bases at J, with 11 bases between. From germline, CDR1 is SGDLS and CDR2 YYNGEE. This CDR3 has 13 amino acids. In nucleotides, the CDR3 is TGTGCCAGCAGAAGGGGCGCGGACAATGAGCAGTTCTTC. Protein product: CASRRGADNEQFF.

With regard to this clone: Other nucleotide sequences from this sample produce the same CDR3. The chain links TRBV7-9 to TRBJ2-1; 9 positions agree with TRBD1. With V trimmed by 3 bases and J by 2 bases, 2 bases remained unmatched. The germline CDR1 and CDR2 sequences are SEHNR and FQNEAQ (reference sequence). CDR3 size: 15 residues. The CDR3 here is CASSLGQGAYNEQFF. The CDR3, as DNA: TGTGCCAGCAGCTTGGGACAGGGCGCCTACAATGAGCAGTTCTTC.

This rearrangement joins TRBV9 to TRBJ2-7; the match to TRBD1 covers 8 bases. V was clipped by 10 bases and J by 7 bases; unmatched bases: 10. This CDR3 is built from 12 residues. CDR1 SGDLS and CDR2 YYNGEE come from the germline V gene. The CDR3 DNA reads as TGTGCCTCGCAGGGGGCGACGGGGGAGCAGTACTTC. Its protein is CASQGATGEQYF.

V usage is TRBV5-4 and J usage is TRBJ2-7; TRBD1 aligns across 9 bases. Trimming removed 4 bases from V and 3 bases from J; junction bases left unmatched: 11. Looked up from germline, CDR1 is SGHNT and CDR2 is YYREEE (reference sequence). This CDR3 region has 16 residues. The CDR3 sequence is CASSDQYRGLSYEQYF. The CDR3 DNA follows: TGTGCCAGCAGCGATCAATACAGGGGGCTGAGCTACGAGCAGTACTTC.

V is TRBV2 and J is TRBJ2-7; TRBD1 aligns across 7 bases. Germline V gene lookup returns CDR1 SNHLY and CDR2 FYNNEI. The CDR3 sequence is 13 residues long. With V trimmed by 8 bases and J by 1 base, 5 bases remained unmatched. The CDR3 region has the DNA TGTGCCAGCGGTAGGACAGGATCCTACGAGCAGTACTTC. This codes for CASGRTGSYEQYF.

This clone has a handful of counts. Here the CDR3 reads CAWSVGGTNTGELFF. CDR3 nucleotides: TGTGCCTGGAGTGTAGGGGGCACAAACACCGGGGAGCTGTTTTTT. This chain links TRBV30 with TRBJ2-2; 7 nucleotides agree with TRBD1. CDR3 length: 15 amino acids. Germline V gene data show CDR1 as GTSNPN and CDR2 as SVGIG (reference sequence). V dropped 0 bases and J dropped 2; count of bases not matched to a gene: 3.

The chain couples TRBV6-5 to TRBJ1-2, with unresolved D. This CDR3 has 14 amino acids. V lost 6 bases, J lost 2 bases, and 13 bases lay in between. The germline V gene encodes CDR1 MNHEY and CDR2 SVGAGI. CDR3: CASSTTYGNYGYTF. CDR3 DNA sequence: TGTGCCAGCAGCACCACCTACGGGAACTATGGCTACACCTTC.

The gene calls are TRBV7-9 and TRBJ2-1; D is perhaps TRBD1 (6 bases). CDR3 length: 12 amino acids. Germline V gene data show CDR1 as SEHNR and CDR2 as FQNEAQ (reference sequence). V gave up 0 bases and J gave up 11 bases, with 8 bases separating them. Written as DNA, the CDR3 is TGTGCCAGCAGCTTAGCGGACAGTAAGCAGTTCTTC. It codes for CASSLADSKQFF.

The chain employs TRBV4-2 and TRBJ2-1, with D maybe TRBD1 (6 bases). Trimming removed 3 bases from V and 5 bases from J, with 11 bases in between. This CDR3 comprises 14 residues. From germline, CDR1 is LGHNA and CDR2 YNFKEQ. The CDR3 coding sequence is TGTGCCAGCAGCCACGTGGGGACAAACAATGAGCAGTTCTTC. Translating gives CASSHVGTNNEQFF.